Below, 19 T cell receptor beta chains from the same sample are listed, as sequenced in a study of graft-versus-host responses after intestinal transplantation. These receptors' targets are unknown. Some clones are missing from TCRdb's copy, which holds only in-frame ones; the method was immunoSEQ multiplex PCR. The sample consists of about 90,000 clones, more than 90% of them appearing once. Source: unstimulated CD4+ T cells sorted from spleen or lymph node cells, taken before intestinal transplant. These TCRs come from a human donor who received an intestinal transplant.

CDR3 loop: CASSQLASSYEQYF. In nucleotides, the CDR3 is TGTGCCAGCAGCCAACTAGCGAGCTCCTACGAGCAGTACTTC. This rearrangement joins TRBV28 to TRBJ2-7; TRBD2 matches at 7 bases. With V trimmed by 6 bases and J by 0 bases, 5 bases remained unmatched. Looked up from germline, CDR1 is MDHEN and CDR2 is SYDVKM. The CDR3 loop spans 14 amino acids.

The gene calls are TRBV27 and TRBJ2-7, with 11 bases fitting TRBD1. Unmatched junction bases numbered 7, after V lost 4 bases and J lost 5 bases. The germline V gene has CDR1 MNHEY and CDR2 SMNVEV (reference sequence). The CDR3 is 15 residues long. CDR3 loop: CASSSFGTGGHEQYF. The CDR3 DNA reads TGTGCCAGCAGTTCCTTCGGGACAGGGGGTCACGAGCAGTACTTC.

This chain uses TRBV2 with TRBJ2-2, with 7 bases that match TRBD2. The CDR3 is made up of 15 amino acids. CDR1 and CDR2 (germline): SNHLY, FYNNEI. V was pared by 6 bases and J by 3 bases, with 7 bases of the junction left unmatched. CDR3 nucleotide sequence: TGTGCCAGCAGCAGACTAGCAAGCGACACCGGGGAGCTGTTTTTT. It translates to CASSRLASDTGELFF.

The J gene is TRBJ2-1, the V gene TRBV7-9, with no clear D. V dropped 5 bases and J dropped 1 base, with 12 bases sitting between them. The CDR3 contains 15 residues. The V gene's germline CDR1 is SEHNR and CDR2 FQNEAQ (reference sequence). This CDR3 reads CASSPSTGSYNEQFF. In DNA form, the CDR3 reads TGTGCCAGCAGCCCTTCGACTGGATCCTACAATGAGCAGTTCTTC.

The chain has TRBV7-3 and TRBJ1-1; no reliable D call. V was shortened by 2 bases and J by 1 base, with 5 bases between the two germline ends. CDR3 length equals 13 residues. The V gene's germline CDR1 is SGHTA and CDR2 FQGTGA. CDR3 nucleotides: TGTGCCAGCAGCTTACATGGGAACACTGAAGCTTTCTTT. Translated: CASSLHGNTEAFF.

J is TRBJ2-3 and V is TRBV19, with D possibly TRBD2 on 6 matching bases. Between the trimmed V and J ends, which lost 1 base and 2 bases, there was a span of 16 bases. CDR1 and CDR2 (germline): LNHDA, SQIVND (reference sequence). This CDR3 has 17 residues. In nucleotides, the CDR3 is TGTGCCAGTAGTATAGCTCCCCCGGGGGACCCCACAGATACGCAGTATTTT. Residues: CASSIAPPGDPTDTQYF.

V is TRBV20-1 and J is TRBJ2-4, with TRBD1 as a possible D gene (6 bases). Germline V gene sequence: CDR1 DFQATT, CDR2 SNEGSKA (reference sequence). V dropped 6 bases and J dropped 6 bases, with 9 bases sitting between them. This CDR3 spans 11 amino acids. For the CDR3, the DNA is TGCAGTGCCGTGACAGGAAACATTCAGTACTTC. It specifies CSAVTGNIQYF.

The CDR3, as DNA: TGTGCCAGCAGTTTCCAGGAACAGAGCCAGCCCCAGCATTTT. Its translation: CASSFQEQSQPQHF. The V call is TRBV28, the J call TRBJ1-5; D gene unclear. Germline CDR1 reads MDHEN; CDR2 reads SYDVKM. CDR3 length equals 14 residues. V shed 3 bases and J shed 7 bases, with 13 bases lying between them.

The chain has TRBV19 and TRBJ2-4; possibly TRBD2 for D (6 bases). Per the germline V gene, CDR1 is LNHDA and CDR2 is SQIVND (reference sequence). The V end lost 1 base, the J end lost 5 bases, and 12 bases lay between the germline ends. The CDR3 spans 15 residues. CDR3 amino acids: CASSIGGTVENIQYF. The CDR3 nucleotides are TGTGCCAGTAGTATAGGGGGGACTGTAGAAAACATTCAGTACTTC.

This clone was picked up one time. V is TRBV5-1 and J is TRBJ1-3, with 9 bases matching TRBD1. From germline, CDR1 is SGHRS and CDR2 YFSETQ. This CDR3 spans 15 amino acids. The V segment lost 4 bases and the J segment 4 bases; nucleotides outside the gene matches: 6. The CDR3 region has the DNA TGCGCCAGCAGCCCCAGGACAGGGGAAGGAAACACCATATATTTT. Translation: CASSPRTGEGNTIYF.

The rearrangement joins TRBV5-5 to TRBJ1-4, with 7 bases aligning to TRBD1. Germline V gene sequence: CDR1 SGHKS, CDR2 YYEKEE (reference sequence). The CDR3 has 13 amino acids. The ends lost 2 bases at V and 10 bases at J; junction bases unmatched: 5. CDR3 sequence reads: CASSLGQETKLFF. CDR3 bases: TGTGCCAGCAGCTTAGGACAGGAGACAAAACTGTTTTTT.

V usage is TRBV5-4 and J usage is TRBJ2-2; D tentatively fits TRBD1 or TRBD2 (5 bases each). The CDR3 has 16 amino acids. Germline V gene data show CDR1 as SGHNT and CDR2 as YYREEE (reference sequence). V gave up 0 bases and J gave up 0 bases, with 9 bases separating them. The CDR3 DNA reads TGTGCCAGCAGCTTGGTCCAGGGACCGAACACCGGGGAGCTGTTTTTT. Translating it yields CASSLVQGPNTGELFF.

This sequence joins TRBV7-6 and TRBJ2-1; D remains ambiguous. CDR1 SGHVS and CDR2 FNYEAQ come from the germline V gene. The V and J ends lost 1 base and 5 bases respectively, with 12 bases between them. The CDR3 sequence is 15 residues long. CDR3 sequence: CASSLVYRRHNEQFF. The DNA for the CDR3 is TGTGCCAGCAGCTTAGTATACCGGCGCCACAATGAGCAGTTCTTC.

In its sample, this clone was seen a few times. This chain connects TRBV19 to TRBJ1-2, with TRBD1 as a possible D gene (5 bases). CDR3 length equals 11 residues. The V end was cut by 3 bases, the J end by 7 bases, with 6 bases between. In germline, CDR1 is LNHDA, CDR2 SQIVND (reference sequence). The CDR3 reads CASSIQGGYTF. The CDR3 coding sequence is TGTGCCAGTAGTATCCAGGGTGGCTACACCTTC.

Comments on this clone: The same CDR3 can be traced to other DNA sequences in this sample. The chain has TRBV5-1 and TRBJ1-4; D gene uncertain. CDR1 and CDR2 (germline): SGHRS, YFSETQ. V was pared by 0 bases and J by 0 bases, with 3 bases between. The CDR3 loop spans 14 amino acids. Here the CDR3 reads CASSLGTTNEKLFF. DNA for the CDR3: TGCGCCAGCAGCTTGGGGACAACTAATGAAAAACTGTTTTTT.

This chain links TRBV11-3 with TRBJ2-1; D perhaps matches TRBD1 (5 bases). Trimming took off 8 bases at V and 3 bases at J, with 14 bases between the two ends. Germline CDR1 SGHNT, CDR2 YENEEA. This CDR3 comprises 14 residues. This chain's CDR3 is CASAPGSVYNEQFF. The CDR3, as DNA: TGTGCCAGCGCCCCAGGGTCCGTCTACAATGAGCAGTTCTTC.

For the CDR3, the DNA is TGTGCCAGCACCTTAGACGGAACTAGCACAGATACGCAGTATTTT. Translated, it gives CASTLDGTSTDTQYF. The gene calls are TRBV2 and TRBJ2-3, with D uncertain. Looked up from germline, CDR1 is SNHLY and CDR2 is FYNNEI. The CDR3 is made up of 15 amino acids. Trimming stripped 7 bases from V and 0 bases from J, with 14 bases between.

This rearrangement joins TRBV30 to TRBJ1-3; TRBD1 might be the D (6 bases). CDR1 GTSNPN and CDR2 SVGIG come from the germline V gene (reference sequence). The CDR3 loop spans 13 amino acids. Trimming took off 4 bases at V and 4 bases at J, with 11 bases between the two ends. Here the CDR3 reads CAWKAGAGNTIYF. CDR3 nucleotides: TGTGCCTGGAAGGCGGGGGCCGGAAACACCATATATTTT.

The V gene is TRBV10-3, the J gene TRBJ1-1, with 12 bases lining up with TRBD1. This CDR3 spans 18 amino acids. V gave up 6 bases and J gave up 4 bases; unmatched junction bases: 15. Per the germline V gene, CDR1 is ENHRY and CDR2 is SYGVKD. The CDR3 loop is CAIRTAGTGGPVGTEAFF. Here the CDR3 DNA reads TGTGCCATCAGAACCGCTGGGACAGGGGGCCCCGTGGGCACTGAAGCTTTCTTT.